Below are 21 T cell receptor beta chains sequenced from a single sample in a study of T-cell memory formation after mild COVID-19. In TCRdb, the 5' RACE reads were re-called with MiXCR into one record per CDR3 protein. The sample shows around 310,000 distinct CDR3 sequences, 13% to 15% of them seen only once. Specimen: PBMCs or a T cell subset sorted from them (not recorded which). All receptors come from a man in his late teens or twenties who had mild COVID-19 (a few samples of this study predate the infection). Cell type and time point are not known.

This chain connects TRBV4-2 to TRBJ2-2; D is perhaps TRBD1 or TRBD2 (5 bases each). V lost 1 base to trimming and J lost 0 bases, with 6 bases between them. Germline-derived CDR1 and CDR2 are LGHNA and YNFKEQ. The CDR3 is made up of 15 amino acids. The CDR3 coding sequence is TGTGCCAGCAGCCAAGTGGGGGCGAACACCGGGGAGCTGTTTTTT. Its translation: CASSQVGANTGELFF.

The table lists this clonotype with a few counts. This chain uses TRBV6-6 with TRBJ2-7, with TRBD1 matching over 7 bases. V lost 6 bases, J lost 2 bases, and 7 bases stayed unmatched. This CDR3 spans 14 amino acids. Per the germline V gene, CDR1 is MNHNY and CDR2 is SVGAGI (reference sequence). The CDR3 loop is CASSKPGQPYEQYF. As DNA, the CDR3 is TGTGCCAGCAGCAAACCGGGACAGCCCTACGAGCAGTACTTC.

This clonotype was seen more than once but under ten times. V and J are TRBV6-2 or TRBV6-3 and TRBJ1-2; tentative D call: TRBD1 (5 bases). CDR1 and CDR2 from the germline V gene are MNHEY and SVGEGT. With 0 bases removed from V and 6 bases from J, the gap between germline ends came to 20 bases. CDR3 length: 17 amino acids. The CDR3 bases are TGTGCCAGCAGTTACTCGACTGCGCCACAGGCCAATGATGGCTACACCTTC. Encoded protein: CASSYSTAPQANDGYTF.

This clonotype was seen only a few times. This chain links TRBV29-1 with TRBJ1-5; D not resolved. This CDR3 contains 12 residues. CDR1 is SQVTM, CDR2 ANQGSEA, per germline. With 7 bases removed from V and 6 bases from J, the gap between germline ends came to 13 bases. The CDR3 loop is CSDKEGCQPQHF. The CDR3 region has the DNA TGCAGCGATAAAGAAGGGTGTCAGCCCCAGCATTTT.

CDR3 nucleotides: TGTGCCAGCAGCTTAGGAGGTTGTGAGCAGTTCTTC. This translates into CASSLGGCEQFF. The V call is TRBV7-7, the J call TRBJ2-1; D call uncertain. In germline, CDR1 is SSHAT, CDR2 FNYEAQ (reference sequence). The V gene lost 1 base and the J gene lost 9 bases, with 7 bases spanning the gap. The CDR3 runs to 12 residues.

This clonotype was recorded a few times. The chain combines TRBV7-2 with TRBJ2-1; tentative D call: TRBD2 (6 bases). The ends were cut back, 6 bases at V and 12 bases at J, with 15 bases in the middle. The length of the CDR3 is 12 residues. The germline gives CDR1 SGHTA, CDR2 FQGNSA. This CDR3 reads CASSPTSLLQFF. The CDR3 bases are TGTGCCAGCAGTCCTACTAGCCTCCTGCAGTTCTTC.

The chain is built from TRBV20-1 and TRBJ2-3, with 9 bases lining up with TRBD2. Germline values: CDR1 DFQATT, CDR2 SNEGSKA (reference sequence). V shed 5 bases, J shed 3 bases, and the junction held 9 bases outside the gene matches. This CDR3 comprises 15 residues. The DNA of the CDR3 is TGCAGTGCTCATCGAGCGGGGGGAAGTACAGATACGCAGTATTTT. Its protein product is CSAHRAGGSTDTQYF.

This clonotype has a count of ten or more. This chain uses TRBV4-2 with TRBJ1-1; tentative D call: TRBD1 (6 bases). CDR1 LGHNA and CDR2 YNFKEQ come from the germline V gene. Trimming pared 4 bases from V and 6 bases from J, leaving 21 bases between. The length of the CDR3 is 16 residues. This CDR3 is CASSRAGRQDLAEAFF. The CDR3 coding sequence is TGTGCCAGCAGCCGCGCGGGACGACAGGATTTGGCTGAAGCTTTCTTT.

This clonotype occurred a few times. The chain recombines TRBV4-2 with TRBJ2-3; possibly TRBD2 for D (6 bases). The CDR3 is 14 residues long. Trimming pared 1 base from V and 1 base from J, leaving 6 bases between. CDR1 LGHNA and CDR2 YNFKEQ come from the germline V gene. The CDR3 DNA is TGTGCCAGCAGCCAAGGGGAGGGCACAGATACGCAGTATTTT. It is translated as CASSQGEGTDTQYF.

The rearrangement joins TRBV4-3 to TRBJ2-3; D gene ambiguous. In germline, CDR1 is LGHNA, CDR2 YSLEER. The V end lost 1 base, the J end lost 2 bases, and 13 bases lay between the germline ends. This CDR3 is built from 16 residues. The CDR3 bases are TGCGCCAGCAGCCAAGTCCGCCGGACCCACACAGATACGCAGTATTTT. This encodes CASSQVRRTHTDTQYF.

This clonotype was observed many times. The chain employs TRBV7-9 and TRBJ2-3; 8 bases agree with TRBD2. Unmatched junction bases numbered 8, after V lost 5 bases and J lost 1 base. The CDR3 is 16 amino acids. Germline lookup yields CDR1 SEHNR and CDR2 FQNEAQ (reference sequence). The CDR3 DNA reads TGTGCCAGCAGCCCCCGAGGGCGGGGGGGCACAGATACGCAGTATTTT. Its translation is CASSPRGRGGTDTQYF.

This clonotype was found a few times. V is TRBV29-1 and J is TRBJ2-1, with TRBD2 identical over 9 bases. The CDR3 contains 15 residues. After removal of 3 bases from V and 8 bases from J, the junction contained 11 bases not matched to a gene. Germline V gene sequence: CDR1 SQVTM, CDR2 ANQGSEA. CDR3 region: CSVEGRGGAVHEQFF. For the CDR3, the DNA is TGCAGCGTTGAGGGCCGCGGGGGGGCCGTTCATGAGCAGTTCTTC.

CDR3 loop: CASSLFQSQGNTEAFF. Written as DNA, the CDR3 is TGTGCCAGCAGCTTATTCCAGTCACAGGGGAACACTGAAGCTTTCTTT. The gene calls are TRBV7-8 and TRBJ1-1; a possible D gene is TRBD1 (6 bases). The CDR3 covers 16 residues. The V end was cut by 2 bases, the J end by 1 base, with 14 bases between. The germline CDR1 and CDR2 sequences are SGHVS and FQNEAQ.

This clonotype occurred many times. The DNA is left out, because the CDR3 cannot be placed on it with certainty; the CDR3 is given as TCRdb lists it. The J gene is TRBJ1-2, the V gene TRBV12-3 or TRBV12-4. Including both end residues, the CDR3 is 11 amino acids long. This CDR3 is CASSQYFGYTF.

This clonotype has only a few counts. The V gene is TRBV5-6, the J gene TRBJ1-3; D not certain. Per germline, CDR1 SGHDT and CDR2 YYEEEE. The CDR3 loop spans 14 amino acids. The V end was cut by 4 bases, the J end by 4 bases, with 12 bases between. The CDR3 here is CASSPRGRGNTIYF. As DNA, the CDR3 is TGTGCCAGCAGCCCCCGAGGGAGGGGAAACACCATATATTTT.

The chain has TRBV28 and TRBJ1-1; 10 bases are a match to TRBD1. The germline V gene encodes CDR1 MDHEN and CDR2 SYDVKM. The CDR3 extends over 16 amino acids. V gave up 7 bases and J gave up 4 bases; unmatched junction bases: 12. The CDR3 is CASKGTGDRGFTEAFF. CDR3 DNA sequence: TGTGCCAGCAAGGGGACTGGGGACAGGGGATTCACTGAAGCTTTCTTT.

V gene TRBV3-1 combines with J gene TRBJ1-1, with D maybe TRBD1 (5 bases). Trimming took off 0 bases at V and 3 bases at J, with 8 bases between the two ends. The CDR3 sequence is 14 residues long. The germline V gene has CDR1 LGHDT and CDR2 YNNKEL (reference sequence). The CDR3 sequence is CASSQDQGYTEAFF. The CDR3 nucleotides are TGTGCCAGCAGCCAAGATCAGGGTTACACTGAAGCTTTCTTT.

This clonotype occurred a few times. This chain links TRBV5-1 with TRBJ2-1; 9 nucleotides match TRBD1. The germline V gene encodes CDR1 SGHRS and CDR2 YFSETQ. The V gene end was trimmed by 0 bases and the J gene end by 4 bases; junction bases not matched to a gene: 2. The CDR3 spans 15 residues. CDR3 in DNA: TGCGCCAGCAGCTTGGACAGGGGGCGTTACAATGAGCAGTTCTTC. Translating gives CASSLDRGRYNEQFF. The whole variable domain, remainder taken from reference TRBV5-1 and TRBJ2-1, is KAGVTQTPRYLIKTRGQQVTLSCSPISGHRSVSWYQQTPGQGLQFLFEYFSETQRNKGNFPGRFSGRQFSNSRSEMNVSTLELGDSALYLCASSLDRGRYNEQFFGPGTRLTVL.

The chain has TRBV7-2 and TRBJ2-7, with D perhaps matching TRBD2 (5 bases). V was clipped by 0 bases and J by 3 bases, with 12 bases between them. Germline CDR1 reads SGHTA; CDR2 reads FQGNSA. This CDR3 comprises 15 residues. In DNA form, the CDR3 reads TGTGCCAGCAGCTTAGCCTGGGGTGGAGGCTACGAGCAGTACTTC. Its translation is CASSLAWGGGYEQYF.

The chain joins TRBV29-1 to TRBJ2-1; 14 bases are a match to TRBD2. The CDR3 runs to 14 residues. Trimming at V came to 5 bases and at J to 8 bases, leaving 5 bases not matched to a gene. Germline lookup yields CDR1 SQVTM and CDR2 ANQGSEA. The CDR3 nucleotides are TGCAGCGTTAGGACTAGCGGGAGGATGTATGAGCAGTTCTTC. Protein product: CSVRTSGRMYEQFF.

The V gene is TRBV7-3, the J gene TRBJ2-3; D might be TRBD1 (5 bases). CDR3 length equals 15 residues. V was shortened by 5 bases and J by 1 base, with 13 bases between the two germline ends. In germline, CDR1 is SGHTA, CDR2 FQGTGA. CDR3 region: CASSRQGSGTDTQYF. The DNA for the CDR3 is TGTGCCAGCAGCCGTCAGGGATCGGGCACAGATACGCAGTATTTT.